The 20 T cell receptor beta chains below all came from one sample that was sequenced in a study of shared clonotypes between healthy human individuals. The table came from immunoSEQ multiplex PCR; TCRdb's copy has only in-frame clones and leaves some out. The sample lists about 2.3 million clones; 85% to 95% were seen once. Sequencing input: naive CD4+ T cells from PBMCs. Described subset: CD45RA+ positively selected. The receptors here all came from a young man in good health. Some clones in this sample may be carry-over from other donors' samples.

Note on this clone: Different DNA sequences within this sample yield the same CDR3. V gene TRBV7-2 combines with J gene TRBJ1-5, with D uncertain. The CDR3 is made up of 14 amino acids. Germline V gives CDR1 SGHTA, CDR2 FQGNSA. Trimming removed 1 base at V and 4 bases at J, with 8 bases between. CDR3 residues: CASSLGSGNQPQHF. As DNA, the CDR3 is TGTGCCAGCAGCTTAGGAAGTGGGAATCAGCCCCAGCATTTT. Supplemented by reference TRBV7-2 and TRBJ1-5, the full variable domain reads GAGVSQSPSNKVTEKGKDVELRCDPISGHTALYWYRQSLGQGLEFLIYFQGNSAPDKSGLPSDRFSAERTGGSVSTLTIQRTQQEDSAVYLCASSLGSGNQPQHFGDGTRLSIL.

The chain is built from TRBV9 and TRBJ1-4; 7 bases are shared with TRBD1. The CDR3 totals 14 residues. The germline V gene encodes CDR1 SGDLS and CDR2 YYNGEE. Trimming removed 3 bases from V and 2 bases from J; junction bases left unmatched: 1. CDR3 residues: CASSGGQTNEKLFF. The CDR3 DNA is TGTGCCAGCAGCGGGGGACAGACTAATGAAAAACTGTTTTTT.

This chain uses TRBV6-5 with TRBJ2-2, with no clear D. The ends were cut back, 2 bases at V and 0 bases at J, with 10 bases in the middle. This CDR3 contains 16 residues. Germline V CDR1 and CDR2: MNHEY, SVGAGI. As DNA, the CDR3 is TGTGCCAGCAGTTACATACAGCGAGCGAACACCGGGGAGCTGTTTTTT. This translates into CASSYIQRANTGELFF.

The chain joins TRBV5-1 to TRBJ2-7; 12 nucleotides line up with TRBD1. J was trimmed by 7 bases and V by 4 bases; bases with no gene match: 12. Germline values: CDR1 SGHRS, CDR2 YFSETQ. This CDR3 is built from 16 residues. The CDR3 loop reads CASSPDPGQGAREQYF. Written as DNA, the CDR3 is TGCGCCAGCAGCCCTGACCCGGGACAGGGGGCGAGAGAGCAGTACTTC. The entire variable domain, with the rest obtained from reference TRBV5-1 and TRBJ2-7, is as follows: KAGVTQTPRYLIKTRGQQVTLSCSPISGHRSVSWYQQTPGQGLQFLFEYFSETQRNKGNFPGRFSGRQFSNSRSEMNVSTLELGDSALYLCASSPDPGQGAREQYFGPGTRLTVT.

This chain joins TRBV7-3 and TRBJ2-7; 9 bases align to TRBD1. Germline CDR1 SGHTA, CDR2 FQGTGA. Losses at the gene ends were 5 bases for V and 3 bases for J; bases not matched to a gene: 5. This CDR3 region has 14 residues. This CDR3 is CASSPQTGGYEQYF. CDR3 bases: TGTGCCAGCAGCCCTCAGACAGGGGGCTACGAGCAGTACTTC.

The CDR3 loop is CASSQVAGAFADTQYF. The CDR3 DNA is TGCGCCAGCAGCCAAGTGGCGGGAGCGTTCGCAGATACGCAGTATTTT. This sequence joins TRBV4-1 and TRBJ2-3; 7 bases are shared with TRBD2. V dropped 1 base and J dropped 4; count of bases not matched to a gene: 8. The CDR3 totals 16 residues. The V gene's germline CDR1 is MGHRA and CDR2 YSYEKL.

V gene TRBV30 combines with J gene TRBJ2-5; the D gene is possibly TRBD2 (5 bases). The CDR3 is 13 amino acids. Per the germline V gene, CDR1 is GTSNPN and CDR2 is SVGIG (reference sequence). Between the trimmed V and J ends, which lost 2 bases and 4 bases, there was a span of 11 bases. The CDR3 spells CAWSRRSGETQYF. CDR3 in DNA: TGTGCCTGGAGTCGTCGAAGCGGAGAGACCCAGTACTTC.

The CDR3 DNA is TGTGCCAGCAGCCAAACAAGGCAGCGTAATGAAAAACTGTTTTTT. This translates into CASSQTRQRNEKLFF. The chain links TRBV14 to TRBJ1-4; D not certain. Germline lookup yields CDR1 SGHDN and CDR2 FVKESK. This CDR3 has 15 residues. V was cut by 2 bases and J by 4 bases, with 11 bases left in between.

This chain links TRBV18 with TRBJ2-3, with 7 nucleotides matching TRBD1. With V trimmed by 3 bases and J by 2 bases, 5 bases remained unmatched. Germline CDR1 reads KGHSH; CDR2 reads LQKENI. The CDR3 extends over 15 amino acids. The CDR3 sequence is CASSPTGVATDTQYF. The DNA of the CDR3 is TGTGCCAGCTCACCTACAGGGGTGGCCACAGATACGCAGTATTTT.

Details on this clone: Other DNA sequences within the sample encode an identical CDR3. The chain links TRBV18 to TRBJ2-5, with 15 bases fitting TRBD2. V was clipped by 3 bases and J by 4 bases; unmatched bases: 3. The CDR3 extends over 16 amino acids. CDR1 is KGHSH and CDR2 is LQKENI in the germline V gene. The CDR3 protein is CASSPPGLAGGETQYF. DNA for the CDR3: TGTGCCAGCTCACCGCCGGGACTAGCGGGAGGAGAGACCCAGTACTTC.

This chain joins TRBV15 and TRBJ1-3; TRBD1 agrees at 7 bases. Germline lookup yields CDR1 LNHNV and CDR2 YYDKDF (reference sequence). The CDR3 has 15 residues. V dropped 4 bases and J dropped 2; count of bases not matched to a gene: 5. The CDR3 DNA is TGTGCCACCAGCAAGGACAGGAGCACTGGAAACACCATATATTTT. Amino acid sequence: CATSKDRSTGNTIYF.

This rearrangement joins TRBV19 to TRBJ1-1, with 7 bases identical to TRBD1. This CDR3 spans 14 amino acids. V was pared by 4 bases and J by 11 bases, with 13 bases of the junction left unmatched. Per the germline V gene, CDR1 is LNHDA and CDR2 is SQIVND (reference sequence). The CDR3 spells CASSNPRGRREAFF. CDR3 nucleotide sequence: TGTGCCAGTAGTAACCCTAGGGGGCGCCGGGAGGCTTTCTTT.

This rearrangement joins TRBV28 to TRBJ2-7, with 7 bases identical to TRBD1. The CDR3 totals 14 residues. Germline V lookup: CDR1 MDHEN, CDR2 SYDVKM. With 6 bases clipped from V and 2 bases from J, the junction kept 7 bases outside the gene matches. The CDR3 region has the DNA TGTGCCAGCAGCCCGCCGGGACAGACCTACGAGCAGTACTTC. As protein: CASSPPGQTYEQYF.

Concerning this clone: The same CDR3 arises from other DNA sequences in this sample as well. V is TRBV9 and J is TRBJ2-1; 11 bases align to TRBD2. The CDR3 extends over 16 amino acids. The germline V gene encodes CDR1 SGDLS and CDR2 YYNGEE. The ends lost 3 bases at V and 4 bases at J; junction bases unmatched: 6. The CDR3 sequence: CASSGRTSGRYNEQFF. CDR3 DNA: TGTGCCAGCAGCGGCCGTACTAGCGGGAGATACAATGAGCAGTTCTTC. The full variable domain, completed using reference TRBV9 and TRBJ2-1, is DSGVTQTPKHLITATGQRVTLRCSPRSGDLSVYWYQQSLDQGLQFLIQYYNGEERAKGNILERFSAQQFPDLHSELNLSSLELGDSALYFCASSGRTSGRYNEQFFGPGTRLTVL.

The CDR3 DNA sequence: TGTGCCAGCAGACTACGGGGGTTGGCGGGCGATACGCAGTATTTT. As protein: CASRLRGLAGDTQYF. The chain joins TRBV6-1 to TRBJ2-3, with a tentative D call TRBD2 (6 bases). The CDR3 contains 15 residues. The germline V gene has CDR1 MNHNS and CDR2 SASEGT. Trimming removed 6 bases from V and 6 bases from J, with 19 bases in between.

V and J are TRBV5-1 and TRBJ2-4; the match to TRBD2 covers 13 bases. This CDR3 contains 15 residues. Germline loops: CDR1 SGHRS, CDR2 YFSETQ. Unmatched junction bases numbered 3, after V lost 3 bases and J lost 6 bases. In DNA form, the CDR3 reads TGCGCCAGCAGCTGGACTAGCGGGAGTGGAAACATTCAGTACTTC. This translates into CASSWTSGSGNIQYF.

The rearrangement joins TRBV7-9 to TRBJ2-7; unclear D gene. CDR1 SEHNR and CDR2 FQNEAQ come from the germline V gene (reference sequence). The CDR3 length is 12 residues. V was shortened by 4 bases and J by 2 bases, with 6 bases between the two germline ends. CDR3 amino acids: CASSYTTYEQYF. The CDR3 DNA sequence: TGTGCCAGCAGCTACACTACCTACGAGCAGTACTTC.

The CDR3 region is CASSYPGTPGAQYF. CDR3 DNA: TGTGCCAGCAGTTACCCTGGGACTCCGGGGGCCCAGTACTTC. This chain links TRBV6-5 with TRBJ2-5, with TRBD2 as a possible D gene (6 bases). The CDR3 is 14 residues long. Germline V CDR1 and CDR2: MNHEY, SVGAGI. V was clipped by 2 bases and J by 9 bases, with 16 bases between them.

This clone was observed a handful of times. The chain combines TRBV9 with TRBJ1-1; D is perhaps TRBD1 (5 bases). This CDR3 has 14 residues. V lost 4 bases and J lost 4, with 14 bases in between. Per germline, CDR1 SGDLS and CDR2 YYNGEE. The CDR3 DNA sequence: TGTGCCAGCAGCAATGGACACCCGCCCACTGAAGCTTTCTTT. This codes for CASSNGHPPTEAFF.

With regard to this clone: Other DNA sequences in this specimen translate into the identical CDR3. The rearrangement links TRBV6-6 to TRBJ2-1, with TRBD2 matching 10 bases. Trimming cost V 2 bases and J 9 bases; bases outside gene matches: 7. Per germline, CDR1 MNHNY and CDR2 SVGAGI (reference sequence). The CDR3 is made up of 15 amino acids. CDR3 DNA: TGTGCCAGCAGTTACGGGCTAGCGGGAGCGGGTGAGCAGTTCTTC. Translated, it gives CASSYGLAGAGEQFF.